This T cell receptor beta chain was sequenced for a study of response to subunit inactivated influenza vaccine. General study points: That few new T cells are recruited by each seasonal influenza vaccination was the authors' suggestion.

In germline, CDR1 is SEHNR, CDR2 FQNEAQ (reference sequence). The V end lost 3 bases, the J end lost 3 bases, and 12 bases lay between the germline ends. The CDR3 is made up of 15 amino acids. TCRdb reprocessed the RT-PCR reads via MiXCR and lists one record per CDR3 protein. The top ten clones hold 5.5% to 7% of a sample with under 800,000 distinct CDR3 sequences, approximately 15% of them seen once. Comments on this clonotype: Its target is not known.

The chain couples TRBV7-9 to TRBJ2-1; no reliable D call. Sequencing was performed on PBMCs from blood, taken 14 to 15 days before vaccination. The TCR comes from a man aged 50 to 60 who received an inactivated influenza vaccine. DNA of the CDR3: TGTGCCAGCAGCTTGCTCGCGGAGCTCTACAATGAGCAGTTCTTC. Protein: CASSLLAELYNEQFF.